This TCR beta chain was obtained from a study of blood T cell repertoires in COVID-19 (dated by TCRdb to 2018 to 2020). At the level of the whole study: Collaborator samples came from the United States, Italy and Spain and covered acute and convalescent phases of COVID-19. The prospective study material was composed of cDNA or gDNA derived from T cells, B-cell-depleted T cells, or PBMCs. Subjects who had been exposed to COVID-19, were actively infected with it, or had recovered from it provided the deeply sampled blood TCRbeta repertoires that made up the dataset. A freely available public database, intended as a resource for researchers studying the immune response to SARS-CoV-2, is where the repertoires were released. Samples were obtained from the ongoing ImmuneRACE study (first 160 participants) and from about 1,300 subjects provided by 6 global collaborators. Sample metadata almost always included a de-identified subject ID, COVID-19 status, age in years and sex. Where available, HLA class I and class II types were taken from metadata supplied by the sample provider and were not determined by assay-based typing.

The CDR3 runs 13 residues from the cysteine to the phenylalanine. Just CDR3 DNA is preserved here, 39 bases in frame from base 1. Based on the germline V gene, the CDR1 and CDR2 sequences are MDHEN and SYDVKM. Clipping removes 8 bases from V and 6 bases from J, with 9 as the unmatched junction base count. TCRbeta CDR3 regions were amplified from genomic DNA by means of the immunoSEQ Assay, a bias-controlled multiplex PCR. On the study's bioinformatics: Nucleated cell counts per sample were estimated from amplification of reference gene primers within the assay. To quantify the absolute abundance of each unique TCRbeta CDR3 rearrangement, sequence reads were collapsed and filtered. Productive Simpson clonality was computed per sample as the square root of Simpson's diversity index over productive rearrangements. This is the immuneACCESS table as TCRdb keeps it, with only in-frame sequences that have V and J called. A part of the clones is gone; compared with another copy, unresolved V genes explain less than half, and the rest is unexplained. That table furnishes V, J and clone size, whereas the DNA furnished D and trimming. Across this sample there are approximately 450,000 clones, with 80% to 90% seen only once. The biggest ten clones account for 1% to 1.3% of the sample.

Enrolling through a virtual design, the prospective study's participants ranged in age from roughly 18 to 95 years and lived across 24 United States geographic areas. In the prospective study, cohorts were assigned on the basis of participant-reported clinical history obtained from a screening survey and a study questionnaire. Recovered participants in ImmuneRACE Cohort 3 were defined by two consecutive negative NP/OP PCR tests, clearance by a healthcare professional, or resolution of symptoms. In the prospective study, whole blood, serum and a nasopharyngeal or oropharyngeal swab were collected from each participant by mobile phlebotomists. Participants in the prospective study had the option to provide additional blood draws and questionnaires over an approximately 2-month period. Prospective study blood samples were shipped either frozen or at room temperature before DNA extraction. As concerns this clone: Its antigen is currently not known. Base qualities are not at hand, and no much larger clone is one base apart.

General study outcomes and caveats: The amount of clinical and demographic metadata varied by source and participant and was provided uncurated.

The chain links TRBV28 with TRBJ1-1; 7 of the junction bases match TRBD1. Input material: PBMCs or T cells enriched from blood (not recorded which). The origin of this receptor is a man aged 25 to 40 who had recovered from COVID-19. For the CDR3, the sequence is CASEGQTLPEAFF. The DNA is as follows: TGTGCCAGCGAGGGACAGACCCTGCCTGAAGCTTTCTTT.